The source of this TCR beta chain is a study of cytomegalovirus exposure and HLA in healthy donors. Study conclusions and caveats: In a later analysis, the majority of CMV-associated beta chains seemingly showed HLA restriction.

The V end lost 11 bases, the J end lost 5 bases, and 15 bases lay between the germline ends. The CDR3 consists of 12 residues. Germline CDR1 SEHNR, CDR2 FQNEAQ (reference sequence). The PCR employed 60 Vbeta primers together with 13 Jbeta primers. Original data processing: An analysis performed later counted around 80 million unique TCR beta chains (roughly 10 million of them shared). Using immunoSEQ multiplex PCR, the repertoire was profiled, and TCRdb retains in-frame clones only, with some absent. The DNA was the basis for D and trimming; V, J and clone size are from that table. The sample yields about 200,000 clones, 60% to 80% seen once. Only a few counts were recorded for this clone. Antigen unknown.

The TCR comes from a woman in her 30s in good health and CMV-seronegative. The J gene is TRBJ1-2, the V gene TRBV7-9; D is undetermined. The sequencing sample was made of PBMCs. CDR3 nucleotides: TGTGCCGGACTTTCTCAATCGTATGGCTACACCTTC. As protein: CAGLSQSYGYTF.